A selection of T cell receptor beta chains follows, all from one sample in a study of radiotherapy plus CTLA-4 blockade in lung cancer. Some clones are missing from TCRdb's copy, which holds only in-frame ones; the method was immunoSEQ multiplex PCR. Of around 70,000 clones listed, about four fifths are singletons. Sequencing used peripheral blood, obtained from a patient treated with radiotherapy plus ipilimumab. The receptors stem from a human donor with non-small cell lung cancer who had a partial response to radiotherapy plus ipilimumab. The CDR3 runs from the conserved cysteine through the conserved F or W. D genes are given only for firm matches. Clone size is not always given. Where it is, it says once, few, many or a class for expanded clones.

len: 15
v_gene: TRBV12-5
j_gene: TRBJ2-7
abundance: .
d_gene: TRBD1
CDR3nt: TGTGCTAGTGCCCCCGGGACAGGGCGGACCTACGAGCAGTACTTC
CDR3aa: CASAPGTGRTYEQYF

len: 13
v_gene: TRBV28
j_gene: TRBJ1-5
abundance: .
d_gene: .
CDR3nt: TGTGCCAGCAGCAAACAATTAAATCAGCCCCAGCATTTT
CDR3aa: CASSKQLNQPQHF

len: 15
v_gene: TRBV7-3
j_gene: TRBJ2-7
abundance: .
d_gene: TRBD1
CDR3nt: TGTGCCAGCAGCTTAAAAACCCCAGGGGGCTACGAGCAGTACTTC
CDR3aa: CASSLKTPGGYEQYF

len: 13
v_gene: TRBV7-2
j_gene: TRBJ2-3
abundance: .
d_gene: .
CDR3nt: TGTGCCAGCAGCTTATTGGGGCGGGGCCACGTCTATTTT
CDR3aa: CASSLLGRGHVYF

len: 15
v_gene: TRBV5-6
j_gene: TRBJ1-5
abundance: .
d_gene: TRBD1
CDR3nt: TGTGCCAGCAGCCAAGGGACAGGGAAGGGTCAGCCCCAGCATTTT
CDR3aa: CASSQGTGKGQPQHF

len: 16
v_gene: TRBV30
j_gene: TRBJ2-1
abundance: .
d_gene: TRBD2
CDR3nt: TGTGCCTGGAGTGTACTGGGTAGCGGGGCGAACAATGAGCAGTTCTTC
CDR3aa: CAWSVLGSGANNEQFF

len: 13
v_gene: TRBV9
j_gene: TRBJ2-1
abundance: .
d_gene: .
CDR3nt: TGTGCCAGCAGCTCACAGAACCTCAATGAGCAGTTCTTC
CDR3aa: CASSSQNLNEQFF

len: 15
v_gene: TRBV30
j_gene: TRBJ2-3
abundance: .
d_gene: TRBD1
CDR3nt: TGTGCCTGGAGTAAACAGGGGTCAAGCACAGATACGCAGTATTTT
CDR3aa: CAWSKQGSSTDTQYF

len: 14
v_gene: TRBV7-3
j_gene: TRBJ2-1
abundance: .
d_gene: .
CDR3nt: TGTGCCAGCAGCTTAATGGCTAGTCCTAATGAGCAGTTCTTC
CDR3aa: CASSLMASPNEQFF

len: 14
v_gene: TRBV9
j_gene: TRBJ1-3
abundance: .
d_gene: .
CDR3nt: TGTGCCAGCAGCGTAGATTTCGGGGGTTACACCATATATTTT
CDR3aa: CASSVDFGGYTIYF

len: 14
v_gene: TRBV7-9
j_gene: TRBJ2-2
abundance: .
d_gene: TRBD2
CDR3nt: TGTGCCAGCAGCTTCGCGGGGGTCGGCGGGGAGCTGTTTTTT
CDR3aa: CASSFAGVGGELFF

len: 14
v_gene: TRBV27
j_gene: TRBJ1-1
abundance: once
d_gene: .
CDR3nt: TGTGCCAGCAGTCCCATCAGCGGAGGGTCTGAAGCTTTCTTT
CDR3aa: CASSPISGGSEAFF

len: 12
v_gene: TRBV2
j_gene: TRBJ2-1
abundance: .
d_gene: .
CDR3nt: TGTGCCAGCAGTATCCTAGTCAATGAGCAGTTCTTC
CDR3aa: CASSILVNEQFF

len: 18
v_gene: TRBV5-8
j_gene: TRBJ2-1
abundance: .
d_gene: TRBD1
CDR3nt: TGTGCCAGCAGCTTGTTCCCTTCCGGGACAGGGGACTACAATGAGCAGTTCTTC
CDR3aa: CASSLFPSGTGDYNEQFF

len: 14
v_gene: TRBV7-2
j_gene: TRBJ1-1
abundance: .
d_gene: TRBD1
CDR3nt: TGTGCCAGCAGCCCGGACAGGCCGAACACTGAAGCTTTCTTT
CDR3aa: CASSPDRPNTEAFF

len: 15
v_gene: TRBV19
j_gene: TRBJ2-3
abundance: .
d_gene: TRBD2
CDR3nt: TGTGCCAGTAGACCAGTTAGCGGGGTCACAGATACGCAGTATTTT
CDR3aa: CASRPVSGVTDTQYF

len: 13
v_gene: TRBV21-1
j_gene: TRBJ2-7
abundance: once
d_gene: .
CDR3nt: TGTGCCAGCAGCAAAGCAAGCCCCTACGAGCAGTACTTC
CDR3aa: CASSKASPYEQYF

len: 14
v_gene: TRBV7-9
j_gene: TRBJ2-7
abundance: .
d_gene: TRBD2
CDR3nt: TGTGCCAGCAGCGAGCGGGAGGGCCTCCACGAGCAGTACTTC
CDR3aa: CASSEREGLHEQYF

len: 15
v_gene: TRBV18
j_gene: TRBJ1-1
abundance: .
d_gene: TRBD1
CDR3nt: TGTGCCAGCTCTCTACTCGACAGGGGAATAACTGAAGCTTTCTTT
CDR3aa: CASSLLDRGITEAFF

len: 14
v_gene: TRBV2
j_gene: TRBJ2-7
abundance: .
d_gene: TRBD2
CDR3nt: TGTGCCAGCAGTGGGCTAGCGGGCCTCTACGAGCAGTACTTC
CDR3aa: CASSGLAGLYEQYF

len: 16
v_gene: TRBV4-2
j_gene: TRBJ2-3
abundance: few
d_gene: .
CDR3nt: TGTGCCAGCAGCCAAGTTCCGAACTCAAGATCAGATACGCAGTATTTT
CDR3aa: CASSQVPNSRSDTQYF

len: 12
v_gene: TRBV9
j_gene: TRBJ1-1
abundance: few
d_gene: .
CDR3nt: TGTGCCAGCAGCGTGACCGGGGTACAAGCTTTCTTT
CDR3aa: CASSVTGVQAFF

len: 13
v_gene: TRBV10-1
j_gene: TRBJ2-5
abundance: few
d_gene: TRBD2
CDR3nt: TGCGCCAGCGCCCCTAGCGGACAAGAGACCCAGTACTTC
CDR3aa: CASAPSGQETQYF

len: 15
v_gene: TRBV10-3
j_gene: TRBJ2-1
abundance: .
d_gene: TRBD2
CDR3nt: TGTGCCATCAGTGAGTCGACTAGCGGGGTCAATGAGCAGTTCTTC
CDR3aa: CAISESTSGVNEQFF

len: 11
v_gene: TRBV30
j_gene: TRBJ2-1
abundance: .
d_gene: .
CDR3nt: TGTGCCTGGACCCAGGGCCATGAGCAGTTCTTC
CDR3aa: CAWTQGHEQFF

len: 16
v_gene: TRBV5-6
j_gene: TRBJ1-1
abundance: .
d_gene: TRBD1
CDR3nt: TGTGCCAGCAGCTTGGCTCGGGACAGACCGAACACTGAAGCTTTCTTT
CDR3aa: CASSLARDRPNTEAFF

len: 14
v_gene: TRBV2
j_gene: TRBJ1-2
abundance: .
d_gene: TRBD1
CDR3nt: TGTGCCAGCAGCGATTCCGGGACAGAGAATGGCTACACCTTC
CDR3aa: CASSDSGTENGYTF

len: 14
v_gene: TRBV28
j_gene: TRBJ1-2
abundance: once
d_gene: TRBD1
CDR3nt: TGTGCCAGCAATACAGGGGGCGACAACTATGGCTACACCTTC
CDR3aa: CASNTGGDNYGYTF

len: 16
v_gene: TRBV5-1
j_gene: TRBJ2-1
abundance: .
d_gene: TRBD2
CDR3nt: TGCGCCAGCAGCCCTCCCCGGGTAGCGGGGTACAATGAGCAGTTCTTC
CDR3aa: CASSPPRVAGYNEQFF

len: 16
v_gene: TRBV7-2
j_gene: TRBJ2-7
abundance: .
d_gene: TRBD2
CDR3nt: TGTGCCAGCAGCCTTTATCTAGCGGGAGTAACCTACGAGCAGTACTTC
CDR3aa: CASSLYLAGVTYEQYF

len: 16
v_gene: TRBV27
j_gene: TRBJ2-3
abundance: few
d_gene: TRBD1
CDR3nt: TGTGCCAGCAGTTTCCTCCGGACAGGCCCCACAGATACGCAGTATTTT
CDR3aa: CASSFLRTGPTDTQYF

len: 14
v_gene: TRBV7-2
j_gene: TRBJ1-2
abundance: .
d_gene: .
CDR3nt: TGTGCCAGCAGCCCGCGACAGATTAACTATGGCTACACCTTC
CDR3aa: CASSPRQINYGYTF

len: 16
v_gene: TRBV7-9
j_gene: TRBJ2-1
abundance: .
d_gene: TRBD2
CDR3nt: TGTGCCAGCAGCTTACAACTAGCGGGGGAATACAATGAGCAGTTCTTC
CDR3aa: CASSLQLAGEYNEQFF

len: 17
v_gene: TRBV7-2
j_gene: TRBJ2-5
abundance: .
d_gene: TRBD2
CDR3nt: TGTGCCAGCAGCTTTTCTCTAGCGGGAGGAGGTCGGGAGACCCAGTACTTC
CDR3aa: CASSFSLAGGGRETQYF

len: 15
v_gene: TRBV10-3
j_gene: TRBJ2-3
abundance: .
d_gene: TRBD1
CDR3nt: TGTGCCATCAGCCCCGGGACAGGGATCGCAGATACGCAGTATTTT
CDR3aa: CAISPGTGIADTQYF

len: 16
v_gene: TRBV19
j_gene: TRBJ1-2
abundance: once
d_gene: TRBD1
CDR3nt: TGTGCCAGTACCCCCGGGCAGGGGGCGCGGGACTATGGCTACACCTTC
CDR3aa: CASTPGQGARDYGYTF

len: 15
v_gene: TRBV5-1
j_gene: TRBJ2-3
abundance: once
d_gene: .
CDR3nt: TGCGCCAGCAGTTCTGGGGGCGGGCTCACAGATACGCAGTATTTT
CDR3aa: CASSSGGGLTDTQYF

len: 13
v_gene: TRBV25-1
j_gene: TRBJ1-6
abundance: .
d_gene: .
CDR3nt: TGTGCCGCACAACATGCCCCCAATTCACCCCTCCACTTT
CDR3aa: CAAQHAPNSPLHF

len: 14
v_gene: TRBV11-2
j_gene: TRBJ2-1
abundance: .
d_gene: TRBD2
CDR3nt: TGTGCCAGCAGCCTGGGACTAGCTCTCGATGAGCAGTTCTTC
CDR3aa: CASSLGLALDEQFF

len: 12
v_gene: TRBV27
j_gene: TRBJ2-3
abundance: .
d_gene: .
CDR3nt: TGTGCCAGCAGAGAACAGGGCGGGACGCAGTATTTT
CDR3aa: CASREQGGTQYF

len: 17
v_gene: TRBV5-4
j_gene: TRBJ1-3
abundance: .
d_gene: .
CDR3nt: TGTGCCAGCAGCTTGTTCGGGGCAGGGGTCTCTGGAAACACCATATATTTT
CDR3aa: CASSLFGAGVSGNTIYF

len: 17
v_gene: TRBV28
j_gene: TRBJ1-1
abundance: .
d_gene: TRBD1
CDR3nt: TGTGCCAGCAGTTTATCAGGGACAGGGGGCGCTTACCCTGAAGCTTTCTTT
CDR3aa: CASSLSGTGGAYPEAFF

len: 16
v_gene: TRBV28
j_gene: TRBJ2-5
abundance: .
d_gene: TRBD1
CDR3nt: TGTGCCAGCAGTACCGGACAGGGGGCACCGGGGGAGACCCAGTACTTC
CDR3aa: CASSTGQGAPGETQYF

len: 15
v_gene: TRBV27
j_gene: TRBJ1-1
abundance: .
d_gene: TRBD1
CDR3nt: TGTGCCAGCGCGGTCAGGACAGGGAAGGTCACTGAAGCTTTCTTT
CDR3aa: CASAVRTGKVTEAFF

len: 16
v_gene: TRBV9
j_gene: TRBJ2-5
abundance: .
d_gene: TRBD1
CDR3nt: TGTGCCAGCGCCCAATCACCAGGGGGCGCGGGGGAGACCCAGTACTTC
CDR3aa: CASAQSPGGAGETQYF

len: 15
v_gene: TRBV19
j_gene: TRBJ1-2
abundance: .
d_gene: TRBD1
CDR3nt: TGTGCCAGTAGTCAAAAAATGGGACAGAACTATGGCTACACCTTC
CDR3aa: CASSQKMGQNYGYTF

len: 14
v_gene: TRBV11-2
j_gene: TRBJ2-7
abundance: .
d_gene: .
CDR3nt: TGTGCCAGCAGCCCCGGTCCATCTAGGTACGAGCAGTACTTC
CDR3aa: CASSPGPSRYEQYF

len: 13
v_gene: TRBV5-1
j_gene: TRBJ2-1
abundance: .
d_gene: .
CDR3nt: TGCGCCAGCAGCCCGGACACGACCTGGAAGCAGTTCTTC
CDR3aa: CASSPDTTWKQFF

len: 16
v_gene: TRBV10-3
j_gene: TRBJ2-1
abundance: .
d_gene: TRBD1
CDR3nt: TGTGCCATCAGCAAAGGGACAGGGGCCGTCTACAATGAGCAGTTCTTC
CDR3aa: CAISKGTGAVYNEQFF